This TCR beta chain was observed in a study of blood T cell repertoires in COVID-19. About the study: Sites in the United States, Italy and Spain provided acute and convalescent COVID-19 samples. PBMCs, B-cell-depleted T cells, or T cells provided the cDNA or gDNA that made up the material.

In the study's own analysis: The assay estimated nucleated cells by amplifying reference gene primers. The protocol was immunoSEQ multiplex PCR, while the TCRdb copy is restricted to in-frame clones and leaves out a portion. From that table come the V and J calls and clone size; the DNA was used to work out D and trimming. Here the sample spans roughly 120,000 clones, 65% to 80% being singletons. This clone was detected a few times. V lost 6 bases, J lost 3 bases, and 14 bases stayed unmatched. Germline-derived CDR1 and CDR2 are SGHAT and FQNNGV. The CDR3 spans 16 residues. The source is a man aged 50 to 60 with acute or convalescent COVID-19. The chain uses TRBV11-2 and TRBJ2-7, with TRBD1 identical over 7 bases. Sequencing was done on a sample of peripheral blood. The CDR3 coding sequence is TGTGCCAGCAGTCCACTTGACAGGGTGGGGAACTACGAGCAGTACTTC. The encoded protein is CASSPLDRVGNYEQYF. Variable domain in full (rest from reference TRBV11-2 and TRBJ2-7): EAGVAQSPRYKIIEKRQSVAFWCNPISGHATLYWYQQILGQGPKLLIQFQNNGVVDDSQLPKDRFSAERLKGVDSTLKIQPAKLEDSAVYLCASSPLDRVGNYEQYFGPGTRLTVT.